The next 6 T cell receptor beta chains were all read from a single sample in a study of response to subunit inactivated influenza vaccine. MiXCR was run by TCRdb on the RT-PCR reads, yielding one entry per CDR3 protein. The table records some 640,000 distinct CDR3 sequences, approximately 15% of them present only once. The sequences come from PBMCs from blood, collected around 15 days before vaccination. The receptors derive from a man over 45 who received an inactivated influenza vaccine.

For the CDR3, the DNA is TGCGCCAGCAAGGTGATAGGTTTGCCAGATACGCAGTATTTT. It is translated as CASKVIGLPDTQYF. This chain links TRBV5-1 with TRBJ2-3; D uncertain. The germline V gene encodes CDR1 SGHRS and CDR2 YFSETQ. The CDR3 contains 14 residues. V lost 6 bases to trimming and J lost 4 bases, with 15 bases between them.

V usage is TRBV6-1 and J usage is TRBJ2-2, with 7 positions matching TRBD1. This CDR3 contains 15 residues. CDR1 is MNHNS, CDR2 SASEGT, per germline. V was clipped by 8 bases and J by 1 base; unmatched bases: 7. CDR3 amino acids: CASARDRRNTGELFF. CDR3 coding DNA: TGTGCCAGCGCAAGGGACAGACGGAACACCGGGGAGCTGTTTTTT.

A few counts support this clonotype. The chain recombines TRBV5-1 with TRBJ2-3, with TRBD2 identical over 8 bases. This CDR3 has 16 residues. Losses at the gene ends were 3 bases for V and 4 bases for J; bases not matched to a gene: 10. Germline V CDR1 and CDR2: SGHRS, YFSETQ. CDR3 in DNA: TGCGCCAGCAGCTCTGGACTAGCCGAAGGGGCAGATACGCAGTATTTT. Amino acids: CASSSGLAEGADTQYF.

This clonotype has a count of ten or more. This chain links TRBV29-1 with TRBJ2-3; 9 positions match TRBD1. CDR1 is SQVTM and CDR2 is ANQGSEA in the germline V gene. The length of the CDR3 is 15 residues. V trimming: 4 bases; J trimming: 5 bases; junction bases outside the gene matches: 10. CDR3 residues: CSVGGRTGDEDTQYF. Written as DNA, the CDR3 is TGCAGCGTTGGTGGTAGGACAGGGGATGAAGATACGCAGTATTTT.

A few counts support this clonotype. The CDR3 DNA sequence: TGTGCCAGCAGTTTCAAGGTGGTGGAGACCCAGTACTTC. Protein: CASSFKVVETQYF. The rearrangement links TRBV28 to TRBJ2-5; D is unclear. Per the germline V gene, CDR1 is MDHEN and CDR2 is SYDVKM. CDR3 size: 13 residues. Deletions cut 3 bases from V and 5 bases from J, with 10 bases between.

This clonotype occurred a few times. The genes are TRBV12-3 or TRBV12-4 and TRBJ1-6, with no clear D. The CDR3 contains 11 residues. V lost 6 bases and J lost 9, with 6 bases in between. The CDR3 sequence is CASSHGSPLHF. The CDR3 DNA reads as TGTGCCAGCAGCCACGGTTCACCCCTCCACTTT.